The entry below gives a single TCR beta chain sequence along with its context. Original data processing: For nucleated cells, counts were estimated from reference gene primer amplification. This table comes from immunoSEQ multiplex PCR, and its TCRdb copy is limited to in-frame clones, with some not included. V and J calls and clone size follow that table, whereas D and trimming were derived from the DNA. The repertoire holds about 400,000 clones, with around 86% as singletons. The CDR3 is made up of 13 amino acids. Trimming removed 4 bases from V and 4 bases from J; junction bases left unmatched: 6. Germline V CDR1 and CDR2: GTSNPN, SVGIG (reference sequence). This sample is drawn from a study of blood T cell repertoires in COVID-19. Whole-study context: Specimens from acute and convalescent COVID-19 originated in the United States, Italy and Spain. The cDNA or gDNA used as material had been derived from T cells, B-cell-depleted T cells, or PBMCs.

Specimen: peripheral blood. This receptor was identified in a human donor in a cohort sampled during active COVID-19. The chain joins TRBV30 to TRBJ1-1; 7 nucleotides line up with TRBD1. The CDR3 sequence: CAWTDRVSTEAFF. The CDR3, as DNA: TGTGCCTGGACCGACAGGGTGTCCACTGAAGCTTTCTTT.